The subject of this entry is one T cell receptor (beta chain). Method: immunoSEQ multiplex PCR; TCRdb's copy keeps in-frame clones and lacks some. Of about 220,000 clones listed, roughly 94% are singletons. The CDR3 runs 11 residues. Trimming pared 7 bases from V and 4 bases from J, leaving 6 bases between. CDR1 and CDR2 from the germline V gene are MNHEY and SVGAGI. This sample stems from a study of control samples from healthy donors and cancer patients. V is TRBV6-5 and J is TRBJ2-3; D remains ambiguous. The material sequenced was blood. The sequence was collected from a man aged 50 to 60 in good health. CDR3 sequence: CASTRSDTQYF. The CDR3 DNA reads as TGTGCCAGCACGAGGTCAGATACGCAGTATTTT.